This T cell receptor beta chain was sequenced for a study of response to subunit inactivated influenza vaccine. Study-wide findings and caveats: New T cells are recruited in small numbers by each seasonal influenza vaccination, according to the authors' suggestion.

One entry per CDR3 protein results from TCRdb running MiXCR on the RT-PCR reads. The table has around 200,000 distinct CDR3 sequences, around 8.8% seen once; the top ten hold roughly 10%. In this sample, this clonotype turned up many times. Its antigen remains unidentified. The TCR sequence derives from a man aged 45-60 years who received an inactivated influenza vaccine. The input for sequencing was non-naive T cells sorted from PBMCs, taken on the day of vaccination.

CDR3 in amino acids: CASSLGQGESGYTF. The CDR3 region has the DNA TGTGCCAGCAGCTTAGGACAGGGAGAAAGTGGCTACACCTTC. The rearrangement links TRBV7-9 to TRBJ1-2; TRBD1 aligns across 7 bases. V was clipped by 1 base and J by 7 bases; unmatched bases: 6. The CDR3 runs 14 residues. The germline CDR1 and CDR2 sequences are SEHNR and FQNEAQ (reference sequence).